A selection of T cell receptor beta chains follows, all from one sample in a study of tumour-infiltrating T cells in Burkitt lymphoma. Only in-frame clones appear in the TCRdb table, and some are missing; sequencing was by immunoSEQ multiplex PCR. The table lists about 50,000 clones, roughly 30% of them singletons. The sequenced sample consisted of tumor tissue. These receptors originate from a human donor with Burkitt lymphoma. CDR3s include the opening cysteine and the closing phenylalanine or tryptophan. D genes are given only for firm matches. Size is omitted from some rows. Given values are once, few, many or a class for expanded clones.

. | TRBJ1-1 | TRBV29-1 | 13 | . | TGCAGCGTGAACAGGGATGGGATCACTGAAGCTTTCTTT | CSVNRDGITEAFF
TRBD1 | TRBJ1-5 | TRBV7-6 | 15 | . | TGTGCCAGCAGCTTAGCGGGACAGGGTCATCAGCCCCAGCATTTT | CASSLAGQGHQPQHF
. | TRBJ1-5 | TRBV5-5 | 15 | few | TGTGCCAGCAGCTACGGACCAGGATTTAATCAGCCCCAGCATTTT | CASSYGPGFNQPQHF
. | TRBJ1-3 | TRBV5-1 | 15 | few | TGCGCCAGCAGCGCCGCAAGTGCGTTCGGAAACACCATATATTTT | CASSAASAFGNTIYF
TRBD2 | TRBJ2-5 | TRBV7-9 | 17 | few | TGTGCCAGCAGCGCCTACAGACCCGGAGCGGGAACCGAGACCCAGTACTTC | CASSAYRPGAGTETQYF
. | TRBJ1-6 | TRBV7-2 | 12 | few | TGTGCCAGCAGCTCGTCGGCGTGGTCCCTCCACTTT | CASSSSAWSLHF
TRBD1 | TRBJ1-1 | TRBV15 | 13 | . | TGTGCCACCAGCAGAGCAGGGGGAACTGAAGCTTTCTTT | CATSRAGGTEAFF
TRBD2 | TRBJ2-1 | TRBV9 | 13 | . | TGTGCCAGCAGCCCTGAACGGGGGGGTGAGCAGTTCTTC | CASSPERGGEQFF
. | TRBJ1-5 | TRBV12-5 | 16 | few | TGTGCTAGTGGTTTCGGGGACCGTTATAGCAATCAGCCCCAGCATTTT | CASGFGDRYSNQPQHF
. | TRBJ2-6 | TRBV18 | 18 | . | TGTGCCAGCTCACCGAGAACGCAGGGTTGGGCAGGGGCCAACGTCCTGACTTTC | CASSPRTQGWAGANVLTF
. | TRBJ2-7 | TRBV6-1 | 14 | few | TGTGCCAGCAGCTACCGGGACGGCTCCTACGAGCAGTACTTC | CASSYRDGSYEQYF
. | TRBJ1-5 | TRBV6-6 | 12 | . | TGTGCCAGCAGTTTTCTCAATCAGCCCCAGCATTTT | CASSFLNQPQHF